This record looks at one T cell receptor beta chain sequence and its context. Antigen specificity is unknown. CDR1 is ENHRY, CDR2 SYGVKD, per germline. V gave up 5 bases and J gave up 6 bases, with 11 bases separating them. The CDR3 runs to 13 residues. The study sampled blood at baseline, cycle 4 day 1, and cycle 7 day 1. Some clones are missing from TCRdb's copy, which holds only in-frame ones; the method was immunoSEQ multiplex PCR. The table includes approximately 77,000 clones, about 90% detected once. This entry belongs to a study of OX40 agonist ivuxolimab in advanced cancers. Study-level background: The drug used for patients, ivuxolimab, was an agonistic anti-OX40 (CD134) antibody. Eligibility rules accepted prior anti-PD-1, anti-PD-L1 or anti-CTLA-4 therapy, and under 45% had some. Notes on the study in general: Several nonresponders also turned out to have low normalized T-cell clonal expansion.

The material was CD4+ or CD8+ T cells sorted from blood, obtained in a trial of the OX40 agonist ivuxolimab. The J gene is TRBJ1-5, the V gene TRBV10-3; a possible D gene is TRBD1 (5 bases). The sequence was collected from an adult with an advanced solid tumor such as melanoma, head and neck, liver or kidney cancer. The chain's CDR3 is CAISLRDGQPQHF. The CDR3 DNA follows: TGTGCCATCAGTCTCCGGGACGGTCAGCCCCAGCATTTT.